What follows are 26 T cell receptor beta chains derived from one specimen sequenced in a study of shared clonotypes between healthy human individuals. Using immunoSEQ multiplex PCR, the repertoire was profiled, and TCRdb retains in-frame clones only, with some absent. The sample comprises approximately 710,000 clones, about 90% of which are singletons, and about 34% rests with the top ten. The sequencing input was memory CD8+ T cells from PBMCs. Subset in this sample: CD45RO+ cells pooled with CCR7-negative TemRA cells. The receptors here all came from a man younger than 30 in good health. Some clones in this sample may be carry-over from other donors' samples.

The chain couples TRBV15 to TRBJ2-1, with TRBD2 identical over 15 bases. The CDR3 runs to 16 residues. Germline trimming cut 2 bases from V and 8 bases from J; bases unmatched to any gene: 4. Germline V gene sequence: CDR1 LNHNV, CDR2 YYDKDF (reference sequence). This CDR3 is CATSRPGLAGGDEQFF. In DNA, the CDR3 is TGTGCCACCAGCAGACCCGGACTAGCGGGAGGGGATGAGCAGTTCTTC. Full variable domain (outside the CDR3, taken from reference TRBV15 and TRBJ2-1): DAMVIQNPRYQVTQFGKPVTLSCSQTLNHNVMYWYQQKSSQAPKLLFHYYDKDFNNEADTPDNFQSRRPNTSFCFLDIRSPGLGDTAMYLCATSRPGLAGGDEQFFGPGTRLTVL.

The chain uses TRBV19 and TRBJ2-3; maybe TRBD1 (5 bases). The CDR3 sequence is 15 residues long. V was cut by 8 bases and J by 0 bases, with 15 bases left in between. CDR1 is LNHDA and CDR2 is SQIVND in the germline V gene (reference sequence). The DNA for the CDR3 is TGTGCCAGTGGGCAGGGTACCTTAAGCACAGATACGCAGTATTTT. Amino acid sequence: CASGQGTLSTDTQYF.

The genes are TRBV5-4 and TRBJ2-7, with D perhaps TRBD2 (5 bases). The CDR3 loop spans 14 amino acids. Deletions cut 4 bases from V and 2 bases from J, with 13 bases between. The germline CDR1 and CDR2 sequences are SGHNT and YYREEE (reference sequence). In nucleotides, the CDR3 is TGTGCCAGCAGCAAAAGCGGCCCGGCCTACGAGCAGTACTTC. It codes for CASSKSGPAYEQYF.

The V call is TRBV10-3, the J call TRBJ2-7; 16 bases fit TRBD2. V was clipped by 3 bases and J by 2 bases; unmatched bases: 10. Looked up from germline, CDR1 is ENHRY and CDR2 is SYGVKD. This CDR3 is 19 amino acids long. The CDR3 region has the DNA TGTGCCATCAGTGATAGGTCGGGACTAGCGGGAGGGCCGGCCTACGAGCAGTACTTC. Translated, it gives CAISDRSGLAGGPAYEQYF.

This clone was counted many times. One junction end does not reproduce the germline sequence, and a read error may be involved. The chain has TRBV4-1 and TRBJ2-4; TRBD2 matches 12 bases. There are 15 residues in the CDR3. Germline CDR1 and CDR2: MGHRA and YSYEKL. CDR3 nucleotide sequence: TGTGCCAGCAGCCAATCTAGCGGGAGGGAAAACATTCAGTACTTC. It yields the protein CASSQSSGRENIQYF.

The chain recombines TRBV7-9 with TRBJ2-1; TRBD2 aligns across 9 bases. V shed 6 bases, J shed 7 bases, and the junction held 7 bases outside the gene matches. Germline CDR1 and CDR2: SEHNR and FQNEAQ (reference sequence). The CDR3 covers 14 residues. The CDR3 DNA follows: TGTGCCAGCAGGGTTAGCGGGAGTATGAATGAGCAGTTCTTC. Encoded protein: CASRVSGSMNEQFF.

The chain recombines TRBV27 with TRBJ1-5; TRBD1 agrees at 7 bases. The germline gives CDR1 MNHEY, CDR2 SMNVEV (reference sequence). The CDR3 sequence is 14 residues long. The junction had 4 bases not matched to a gene; V was cut back by 5 bases and J by 3 bases. The CDR3 protein is CASSKQGYNQPQHF. Here the CDR3 DNA reads TGTGCCAGCAGTAAACAGGGGTACAATCAGCCCCAGCATTTT.

The J gene is TRBJ2-3, the V gene TRBV19, with a tentative D call TRBD2 (5 bases). This CDR3 has 16 amino acids. The V end lost 5 bases, the J end lost 6 bases, and 21 bases lay between the germline ends. CDR1 is LNHDA and CDR2 is SQIVND in the germline V gene (reference sequence). The CDR3 nucleotides are TGTGCCAGTAGTCCAGAACAAGGAGGCCTTGTGGATACGCAGTATTTT. Its translation: CASSPEQGGLVDTQYF.

The gene calls are TRBV7-3 and TRBJ2-1; D not resolved. In germline, CDR1 is SGHTA, CDR2 FQGTGA. Trimming left V 4 bases short and J 3 bases short, with 10 bases between. The CDR3 extends over 14 amino acids. The CDR3 loop reads CASSSPGYYNEQFF. DNA of the CDR3: TGTGCCAGCAGCTCCCCGGGCTACTACAATGAGCAGTTCTTC.

This clone was seen once. The J gene is TRBJ2-3, the V gene TRBV5-6, with 12 bases identical to TRBD2. Trimming cost V 4 bases and J 4 bases; bases outside gene matches: 13. The germline CDR1 and CDR2 sequences are SGHDT and YYEEEE. CDR3 length: 18 amino acids. CDR3 amino acids: CASSLRRLAGVNPDTQYF. CDR3 sequence (DNA): TGTGCCAGCAGCCTTAGAAGACTAGCGGGAGTGAACCCAGATACGCAGTATTTT.

This clone was detected a few times. The J gene is TRBJ2-7, the V gene TRBV11-1; TRBD1 or TRBD2 may be the D gene (5 bases each). Germline V CDR1 and CDR2: SGHAT, FQDESV (reference sequence). Trimming stripped 2 bases from V and 6 bases from J, with 8 bases between. The CDR3 totals 12 residues. CDR3 in DNA: TGTGCCAGCAGCTTAAGTGGGGGCGAGCAGTACTTC. This sequence encodes CASSLSGGEQYF.

V usage is TRBV11-2 and J usage is TRBJ2-7; D may correspond to TRBD1 or TRBD2 (5 bases each). This CDR3 has 16 residues. Germline CDR1 and CDR2: SGHAT and FQNNGV. V was cut by 0 bases and J by 5 bases, with 17 bases left in between. CDR3 in amino acids: CASSLDLVREYDEQYF. CDR3 in DNA: TGTGCCAGCAGCTTAGATCTTGTCAGGGAGTACGACGAGCAGTACTTC.

This rearrangement joins TRBV19 to TRBJ2-1; D uncertain. Trimming took 2 bases from V and 4 from J, leaving 12 bases between them. The CDR3 is 15 residues long. CDR1 is LNHDA, CDR2 SQIVND, per germline (reference sequence). The CDR3 here is CASSILSQSYNEQFF. The CDR3 DNA is TGTGCCAGTAGTATATTATCTCAGAGTTACAATGAGCAGTTCTTC.

J is TRBJ2-1 and V is TRBV7-9; 12 nucleotides line up with TRBD2. With V trimmed by 5 bases and J by 4 bases, 9 bases remained unmatched. CDR1 and CDR2 from the germline V gene are SEHNR and FQNEAQ (reference sequence). CDR3 size: 17 residues. CDR3 DNA: TGTGCCAGCAGCCCTGTTTTGACTAGCGGGAGTTACAATGAGCAGTTCTTC. This translates into CASSPVLTSGSYNEQFF.

The chain employs TRBV5-1 and TRBJ2-1, with unresolved D. The V end lost 2 bases, the J end lost 6 bases, and 9 bases lay between the germline ends. The germline CDR1 and CDR2 sequences are SGHRS and YFSETQ. The CDR3 extends over 13 amino acids. The CDR3 loop is CASSLTDSNEQFF. CDR3 nucleotide sequence: TGCGCCAGCAGCTTAACAGATTCCAATGAGCAGTTCTTC.

V usage is TRBV6-5 and J usage is TRBJ1-2, with TRBD1 as a possible D gene (5 bases). CDR1 is MNHEY and CDR2 is SVGAGI in the germline V gene. This CDR3 has 12 amino acids. V was cut by 5 bases and J by 13 bases, with 17 bases left in between. DNA for the CDR3: TGTGCCAGCAGTCCCCCGGGACCTACGCTCACCTTC. Translating it yields CASSPPGPTLTF.

This clone has just one count. This chain links TRBV5-4 with TRBJ2-2, with 7 bases aligning to TRBD2. This CDR3 is 16 amino acids long. With 6 bases clipped from V and 4 bases from J, the junction kept 12 bases outside the gene matches. The germline V gene encodes CDR1 SGHNT and CDR2 YYREEE (reference sequence). The CDR3 loop reads CASTVLGGVGTGELFF. CDR3 coding DNA: TGTGCCAGCACCGTACTGGGAGGGGTAGGCACCGGGGAGCTGTTTTTT.

This clone was seen once. The chain carries TRBV6-6 and TRBJ2-5, with 7 bases matching TRBD2. The J call is uncertain, as TRBJ2-7 better fits the DNA end. Germline CDR1 is MNHNY and CDR2 is SVGAGI (reference sequence). The CDR3 totals 15 residues. The CDR3 loop is CASSYSSSGPYEQYF. CDR3 nucleotides: TGTGCCAGCAGTTACTCATCTAGCGGCCCCTACGAGCAGTACTTC.

CDR3 sequence (DNA): TGCAGTGCTAGATCCGTTTACGAGCAGTACTTC. It codes for CSARSVYEQYF. The chain recombines TRBV20-1 with TRBJ2-7; D is undetermined. Germline CDR1 reads DFQATT; CDR2 reads SNEGSKA (reference sequence). This CDR3 spans 11 amino acids. Trimming removed 2 bases at V and 4 bases at J, with 6 bases between.

As to this clone: This sample also contains other DNA sequences that code for the same CDR3. The V and J genes are TRBV19 and TRBJ2-7; possibly TRBD1 for D (6 bases). Trimming pared 4 bases from V and 4 bases from J, leaving 11 bases between. Germline V gene sequence: CDR1 LNHDA, CDR2 SQIVND (reference sequence). This CDR3 has 13 amino acids. CDR3 loop: CASSTGVSYEQYF. CDR3 sequence (DNA): TGTGCCAGTAGTACAGGGGTATCGTACGAGCAGTACTTC.

The gene calls are TRBV7-9 and TRBJ2-7; 7 bases agree with TRBD2. After removal of 4 bases from V and 2 bases from J, the junction contained 11 bases not matched to a gene. Looked up from germline, CDR1 is SEHNR and CDR2 is FQNEAQ (reference sequence). The CDR3 has 16 residues. CDR3 DNA: TGTGCCAGCAGCTCCCCCTCCGGGACTACAACCTACGAGCAGTACTTC. This encodes CASSSPSGTTTYEQYF.

V is TRBV7-8 and J is TRBJ1-4; D is ambiguous. The CDR3 extends over 14 amino acids. V was trimmed by 5 bases and J by 0 bases, leaving 7 bases between them. Germline lookup yields CDR1 SGHVS and CDR2 FQNEAQ. DNA of the CDR3: TGTGCCAGCAGCGATCGAACAACTAATGAAAAACTGTTTTTT. This translates into CASSDRTTNEKLFF.

V gene TRBV28 combines with J gene TRBJ2-7, with D possibly matching TRBD2 (6 bases). Per the germline V gene, CDR1 is MDHEN and CDR2 is SYDVKM. The CDR3 spans 14 residues. The V end was cut by 0 bases, the J end by 5 bases, with 11 bases between. The CDR3 spells CASSLWLLANEQYF. The CDR3 coding sequence is TGTGCCAGCAGTTTATGGCTACTAGCTAACGAGCAGTACTTC.

This clone has only one observation. V usage is TRBV9 and J usage is TRBJ2-1, with TRBD2 identical over 7 bases. Germline trimming cut 3 bases from V and 5 bases from J; bases unmatched to any gene: 5. This CDR3 is 14 amino acids long. The germline V gene has CDR1 SGDLS and CDR2 YYNGEE. This chain's CDR3 is CASSGREGHNEQFF. In DNA form, the CDR3 reads TGTGCCAGCAGCGGTAGGGAGGGGCACAATGAGCAGTTCTTC.

The V and J genes are TRBV27 and TRBJ2-7; TRBD2 aligns across 9 bases. Losses at the gene ends were 2 bases for V and 2 bases for J; bases not matched to a gene: 4. This CDR3 contains 15 residues. CDR1 is MNHEY, CDR2 SMNVEV, per germline (reference sequence). DNA for the CDR3: TGTGCCAGCAGTTTACACGCGGGAGGGCCCTACGAGCAGTACTTC. Its translation: CASSLHAGGPYEQYF.

CDR3 residues: CACWTWGGSYEQYF. CDR3 sequence (DNA): TGTGCCTGTTGGACGTGGGGGGGTTCCTACGAGCAGTACTTC. This chain connects TRBV5-4 to TRBJ2-7, with TRBD2 matching 7 bases. This CDR3 has 14 amino acids. Trimming at V came to 10 bases and at J to 1 base, leaving 11 bases not matched to a gene. Per the germline V gene, CDR1 is SGHNT and CDR2 is YYREEE (reference sequence).